The 25 T cell receptor beta chains below come from one sample, sequenced in a study of blood T cell repertoires in COVID-19. Repertoires were generated with immunoSEQ multiplex PCR, while TCRdb's copy carries only in-frame clones and drops some. The data hold about 150,000 clones, with roughly 79% observed a single time. The sequenced material came from peripheral blood. The receptor source for this set is a man aged 50-60 years with active or convalescent COVID-19.

This clone came up a few times. V gene TRBV3-1 (or the pseudogene TRBV3-2) combines with J gene TRBJ2-7, with D perhaps matching TRBD1 (5 bases). Deletions cut 4 bases from V and 5 bases from J, with 12 bases between. Germline V gene sequence: CDR1 LGHDT, CDR2 YNNKEL (reference sequence). This CDR3 is built from 13 residues. The CDR3 reads CASSPFAGNEQYF. CDR3 bases: TGTGCCAGCAGCCCATTCGCAGGGAACGAGCAGTACTTC.

This chain links TRBV11-2 with TRBJ2-7; possibly TRBD2 for D (5 bases). The CDR3 is 14 amino acids. Germline V gives CDR1 SGHAT, CDR2 FQNNGV. The V and J ends lost 5 bases and 7 bases respectively, with 18 bases between them. CDR3 sequence: CASSLAGSSGEQYF. As DNA, the CDR3 is TGTGCCAGCAGCCTGGCGGGCAGTTCCGGAGAGCAGTACTTC.

This clone has more than one count but fewer than ten. The V and J genes are TRBV28 and TRBJ1-2; the D gene is possibly TRBD1 (5 bases). CDR1 and CDR2 from the germline V gene are MDHEN and SYDVKM. With 3 bases removed from V and 7 bases from J, the gap between germline ends came to 15 bases. The CDR3 spans 14 residues. The CDR3 protein is CASSFDRAWVGYTF. CDR3 nucleotides: TGTGCCAGCAGTTTCGACAGAGCCTGGGTTGGCTACACCTTC.

The chain uses TRBV10-3 and TRBJ1-2; unclear D gene. The germline V gene has CDR1 ENHRY and CDR2 SYGVKD. V lost 0 bases and J lost 2, with 13 bases in between. The CDR3 contains 16 residues. CDR3 region: CAISESNGASNYGYTF. The CDR3 nucleotides read TGTGCCATCAGTGAGTCGAACGGAGCATCCAACTATGGCTACACCTTC.

The V gene is TRBV12-2, the J gene TRBJ2-7; no check of the table's D call, TRBD2, against the DNA was made. TRBV12-2 is termed a pseudogene. The CDR3 extends over 15 amino acids. The CDR3 is CASRPGLAGDYEQYF. The CDR3 DNA is TGTGCAAGTCGCCCCGGACTAGCGGGAGACTACGAGCAGTACTTC.

This clone was counted between two and nine times. This chain links TRBV6-5 with TRBJ1-6; D may be TRBD1 (6 bases). CDR1 and CDR2 from the germline V gene are MNHEY and SVGAGI. V shed 11 bases and J shed 5 bases, with 16 bases lying between them. The CDR3 consists of 14 residues. CDR3 sequence: CAGRTGTDNSPLHF. The DNA for the CDR3 is TGTGCCGGACGAACAGGGACGGATAATTCACCCCTCCACTTT.

The gene calls are TRBV27 and TRBJ2-1, with TRBD1 identical over 10 bases. CDR3 size: 15 residues. The germline V gene has CDR1 MNHEY and CDR2 SMNVEV (reference sequence). J was trimmed by 2 bases and V by 2 bases; bases with no gene match: 0. CDR3 nucleotide sequence: TGTGCCAGCAGTTTAGGGACAGGGGCCTACAATGAGCAGTTCTTC. This codes for CASSLGTGAYNEQFF.

The CDR3 coding sequence is TGTGCCAGTATGTATGCCGGGGAGCTGTTTTTT. It yields the protein CASMYAGELFF. The chain is built from TRBV5-6 and TRBJ2-2; D is ambiguous. The CDR3 length is 11 residues. V was pared by 8 bases and J by 6 bases, with 8 bases between. The V gene's germline CDR1 is SGHDT and CDR2 YYEEEE. Based on the CDR3 plus reference TRBV5-6 and TRBJ2-2, the full variable domain is DAGVTQSPTHLIKTRGQQVTLRCSPKSGHDTVSWYQQALGQGPQFIFQYYEEEERQRGNFPDRFSGHQFPNYSSELNVNALLLGDSALYLCASMYAGELFFGEGSRLTVL.

The rearrangement joins TRBV5-1 to TRBJ1-2; TRBD1 might be the D (6 bases). Per germline, CDR1 SGHRS and CDR2 YFSETQ. Between the trimmed V and J ends, which lost 6 bases and 8 bases, there was a span of 23 bases. The CDR3 is made up of 15 amino acids. For the CDR3, the DNA is TGCGCCAGCACCATGGTCGCAGGGGACCTCGGAGGCTACACCTTC. This translates into CASTMVAGDLGGYTF.

The chain couples TRBV10-3 to TRBJ1-1; tentative D call: TRBD1 (6 bases). Trimming shortened V by 0 bases and J by 6 bases, and 14 bases separated the two germline ends. The CDR3 has 15 residues. Germline loops: CDR1 ENHRY, CDR2 SYGVKD. CDR3 amino acids: CAISESGRGDAEAFF. CDR3 in DNA: TGTGCCATCAGTGAGTCTGGCAGGGGTGACGCTGAAGCTTTCTTT.

CDR3 nucleotide sequence: TGTGCCAGCAGCGAGACGGGGGTCCGGGCGAACACCGGGGAGCTGTTTTTT. It encodes CASSETGVRANTGELFF. The genes are TRBV9 and TRBJ2-2, with D perhaps matching TRBD2 (6 bases). Trimming left V 3 bases short and J 0 bases short, with 15 bases between. Germline V gene data show CDR1 as SGDLS and CDR2 as YYNGEE. The CDR3 extends over 17 amino acids.

The chain combines TRBV6-2 or TRBV6-3 with TRBJ2-1, with D possibly TRBD1 on 5 matching bases. There are 11 residues in the CDR3. CDR1 and CDR2 from the germline V gene are MNHEY and SVGEGT. V was clipped by 5 bases and J by 15 bases, with 14 bases between them. The CDR3 region is CASSQGTHPFF. CDR3 coding DNA: TGTGCCAGCAGTCAGGGTACTCATCCGTTCTTC.

The CDR3 sequence is CASSGQGGSEAFF. The DNA for the CDR3 is TGTGCCAGCAGCGGACAGGGGGGGAGTGAAGCTTTCTTT. The V and J genes are TRBV9 and TRBJ1-1; 9 bases are shared with TRBD1. The V gene's germline CDR1 is SGDLS and CDR2 YYNGEE. The CDR3 has 13 amino acids. V dropped 3 bases and J dropped 7; count of bases not matched to a gene: 4.

About this clone itself: One end of the junction varies from germline; a read error may be responsible. This chain links TRBV7-7 with TRBJ2-5; 7 bases map to TRBD2. This CDR3 comprises 15 residues. Germline CDR1 is SSHAT and CDR2 is FNYEAQ (reference sequence). CDR3 in amino acids: CASSLTRTSAETQYF. The CDR3 nucleotides read TGTGCTAGCAGCTTGACCCGGACTAGTGCAGAGACCCAGTACTTC.

The chain is built from TRBV23-1 and TRBJ2-1; 7 nucleotides line up with TRBD2. TRBV23-1 is classed as an ORF, of uncertain function. Trimming at V came to 3 bases and at J to 2 bases, leaving 16 bases not matched to a gene. The CDR3 is 19 amino acids. CDR3 DNA sequence: TGCGCCAGCAGTCACCCTCCCGGACTAGATCGTTCACCCTACAATGAGCAGTTCTTC. This codes for CASSHPPGLDRSPYNEQFF.

J is TRBJ1-1 and V is TRBV5-1; D not certain. Trimming took 1 base from V and 5 from J, leaving 18 bases between them. CDR3 size: 16 residues. Germline CDR1 and CDR2: SGHRS and YFSETQ. CDR3 protein: CASSLIPRAGETEAFF. The CDR3 bases are TGCGCCAGCAGCTTGATACCCCGTGCAGGTGAGACTGAAGCTTTCTTT. The whole variable domain, filled in from reference TRBV5-1 and TRBJ1-1, reads KAGVTQTPRYLIKTRGQQVTLSCSPISGHRSVSWYQQTPGQGLQFLFEYFSETQRNKGNFPGRFSGRQFSNSRSEMNVSTLELGDSALYLCASSLIPRAGETEAFFGQGTRLTVV.

The CDR3 loop reads CASSLVGTYSTGELFF. The CDR3 nucleotides are TGCGCCAGCAGCTTGGTCGGGACATATAGCACCGGGGAGCTGTTTTTT. The chain couples TRBV5-1 to TRBJ2-2; D is perhaps TRBD1 (6 bases). The germline CDR1 and CDR2 sequences are SGHRS and YFSETQ. The CDR3 has 16 amino acids. The V and J ends lost 0 bases and 4 bases respectively, with 13 bases between them.

This clone was seen more than once but under ten times. This chain uses TRBV10-3 with TRBJ1-2; D is unresolved. V lost 3 bases and J lost 2, with 7 bases in between. This CDR3 is built from 13 residues. Germline V gene sequence: CDR1 ENHRY, CDR2 SYGVKD. CDR3 DNA: TGTGCCATCAGTGAACTGTTGAACTATGGCTACACCTTC. Its translation is CAISELLNYGYTF.

The rearrangement links TRBV18 to TRBJ2-1; D possibly corresponds to TRBD1 (6 bases). The CDR3 contains 14 residues. Between the trimmed V and J ends, which lost 0 bases and 7 bases, there was a span of 10 bases. The germline gives CDR1 KGHSH, CDR2 LQKENI. In DNA, the CDR3 is TGTGCCAGCTCACCACCGCAGGGGCCGAATGAGCAGTTCTTC. This codes for CASSPPQGPNEQFF.

This chain uses TRBV7-9 with TRBJ2-3; perhaps TRBD2 as D (6 bases). CDR1 SEHNR and CDR2 FQNEAQ come from the germline V gene (reference sequence). V lost 5 bases, J lost 6 bases, and 9 bases lay in between. The CDR3 totals 12 residues. In DNA, the CDR3 is TGTGCCAGCAGCCGACTAGGGGATACGCAGTATTTT. Protein product: CASSRLGDTQYF. Filled out from reference TRBV7-9 and TRBJ2-3, the complete variable domain reads DTGVSQNPRHKITKRGQNVTFRCDPISEHNRLYWYRQTLGQGPEFLTYFQNEAQLEKSRLLSDRFSAERPKGSFSTLEIQRTEQGDSAMYLCASSRLGDTQYFGPGTRLTVL.

This clone was picked up a small number of times. The rearrangement joins TRBV9 to TRBJ1-6; no reliable D call. Germline CDR1 SGDLS, CDR2 YYNGEE. Between the trimmed V and J ends, which lost 0 bases and 5 bases, there was a span of 6 bases. CDR3 length: 14 residues. The CDR3 region is CASSVVADNSPLHF. The CDR3 DNA reads as TGTGCCAGCAGCGTAGTGGCAGATAATTCACCCCTCCACTTT.

This chain uses TRBV27 with TRBJ2-1, with a possible D match to TRBD2 (5 bases). CDR3 length equals 15 residues. V was pared by 5 bases and J by 3 bases, with 14 bases between. The germline V gene has CDR1 MNHEY and CDR2 SMNVEV (reference sequence). The CDR3 DNA is TGTGCCAGCAGTGTCGGGGTTGGGAACTACAATGAGCAGTTCTTC. Encoded protein: CASSVGVGNYNEQFF.

This clone occurred a few times. The chain uses TRBV15 and TRBJ2-1, with TRBD2 matching 11 bases. The junction had 13 bases not matched to a gene; V was cut back by 0 bases and J by 9 bases. Germline values: CDR1 LNHNV, CDR2 YYDKDF (reference sequence). The CDR3 covers 18 residues. CDR3 coding DNA: TGTGCCACCAGCAGAGATAGCTTAGCGGGAGGGCCAATGGGTGAGCAGTTCTTC. Amino acid sequence: CATSRDSLAGGPMGEQFF.

V and J are TRBV10-1 and TRBJ2-5; 11 bases fit TRBD2. The CDR3 covers 19 residues. CDR1 is WNHNN and CDR2 is SYGVQD in the germline V gene (reference sequence). V lost 4 bases to trimming and J lost 6 bases; unmatched junction nucleotides: 19. The DNA for the CDR3 is TGCGCCAGCAGTGGGCCCGGGGCTAGCGGGAGGAGGGTCAAAAAGACCCAGTACTTC. This codes for CASSGPGASGRRVKKTQYF.

The genes are TRBV15 and TRBJ2-3; 8 bases are a match to TRBD2. Germline V lookup: CDR1 LNHNV, CDR2 YYDKDF (reference sequence). With V trimmed by 7 bases and J by 5 bases, 5 bases remained unmatched. The CDR3 sequence is 13 residues long. The CDR3 sequence: CATTHTSGDTQYF. The CDR3 coding sequence is TGTGCCACCACTCACACTAGCGGAGATACGCAGTATTTT.